Described below is a single T cell receptor beta chain sequence and its context. A much larger clonotype is one base distant, so this may be a read error. Germline CDR1 MNHEY, CDR2 SVGAGI. The CDR3 totals 15 residues. TCRdb used MiXCR to reprocess the 5' RACE reads, holding one entry per CDR3 protein. The sample includes 45,000 to 70,000 distinct CDR3 sequences, roughly 6.5% of them seen just once. This sample is part of a study of early T cells in non-severe SARS-CoV-2 infection. This TCR was sampled from an adult who was a healthcare worker with PCR-confirmed SARS-CoV-2 infection or an uninfected control (not recorded which). Sequencing was carried out using whole blood. This sequence joins TRBV6-5 and TRBJ2-1, with TRBD2 matching over 10 bases. In nucleotides, the CDR3 is TGTACCAGCAGTTACTCGTGGCTAGCGGGGGATGAGCAGTTCTTC. Translating it yields CTSSYSWLAGDEQFF.